Listed here are 29 T cell receptor beta chains from one sample, sequenced in a study of cytomegalovirus exposure and HLA in healthy donors. PCR used 60 Vbeta primers and 13 Jbeta primers. The protocol was immunoSEQ multiplex PCR, while the TCRdb copy is restricted to in-frame clones and leaves out a portion. This sample carries some 150,000 clones, more than 80% of them seen once, and the ten largest clones take less than 15%. Sample: PBMCs. These receptors were taken from a woman between 45 and 60 years old in good health and CMV-seronegative.

The chain has TRBV5-8 and TRBJ2-1; TRBD2 might be the D (6 bases). Trimming removed 0 bases at V and 3 bases at J, with 13 bases between. Germline V gene sequence: CDR1 SGHTS, CDR2 YDEGEE. This CDR3 has 16 amino acids. In DNA, the CDR3 is TGTGCCAGCAGCTTGGGAGCAGCGGGCATCTACAATGAGCAGTTCTTC. This translates into CASSLGAAGIYNEQFF.

The V gene is TRBV4-1, the J gene TRBJ1-4, with 8 nucleotides matching TRBD1. The CDR3 runs to 15 residues. Looked up from germline, CDR1 is MGHRA and CDR2 is YSYEKL. The V segment lost 2 bases and the J segment 5 bases; nucleotides outside the gene matches: 4. CDR3 in amino acids: CASSQLQGGNEKLFF. In nucleotides, the CDR3 is TGCGCCAGCAGCCAACTACAGGGGGGGAATGAAAAACTGTTTTTT.

The chain is built from TRBV6-1 and TRBJ1-2; 7 bases are shared with TRBD1. Losses at the gene ends were 4 bases for V and 4 bases for J; bases not matched to a gene: 3. Germline CDR1 MNHNS, CDR2 SASEGT. CDR3 length: 13 amino acids. The CDR3, as DNA: TGTGCCAGCAGTGTGGGACAGTTCTATGGCTACACCTTC. Translation: CASSVGQFYGYTF.

The chain combines TRBV20-1 with TRBJ2-1, with 7 bases that match TRBD2. The germline V gene has CDR1 DFQATT and CDR2 SNEGSKA (reference sequence). This CDR3 spans 11 amino acids. After removal of 6 bases from V and 6 bases from J, the junction contained 2 bases not matched to a gene. In nucleotides, the CDR3 is TGCAGTGCAGCGGGGTTCAATGAGCAGTTCTTC. Encoded protein: CSAAGFNEQFF.

Worth noting for this clone: The sample holds other DNA sequences that translate to the same CDR3. V gene TRBV9 combines with J gene TRBJ2-1, with 8 bases aligning to TRBD2. The V gene's germline CDR1 is SGDLS and CDR2 YYNGEE. The trim removed 0 bases at V and 1 base at J, leaving 0 bases unmatched. The CDR3 spans 15 residues. The CDR3 region is CASSVAGGSYNEQFF. CDR3 DNA sequence: TGTGCCAGCAGCGTAGCGGGAGGGTCCTACAATGAGCAGTTCTTC.

The CDR3 here is CASSLKYEQYF. CDR3 bases: TGTGCCAGCAGCTTAAAGTACGAGCAGTACTTC. The V and J genes are TRBV7-2 and TRBJ2-5; D is uncertain. The J call may not be correct, given that the DNA end is closer to TRBJ2-7. The CDR3 is made up of 11 amino acids. Germline V lookup: CDR1 SGHTA, CDR2 FQGNSA.

The chain recombines TRBV4-2 with TRBJ2-2; 7 nucleotides align to TRBD1. The CDR3 runs to 16 residues. Germline loops: CDR1 LGHNA, CDR2 YNFKEQ. V dropped 3 bases and J dropped 3; count of bases not matched to a gene: 7. The CDR3 region is CASSQENRGDTGELFF. CDR3 sequence (DNA): TGTGCCAGCAGCCAGGAAAACAGGGGAGACACCGGGGAGCTGTTTTTT.

This clone was recorded only once. The CDR3 coding sequence is TGCGCCAGCAGCCAAGGTGGAGGGGCTCAAGGCTACACCTTC. This gives the protein CASSQGGGAQGYTF. The rearrangement joins TRBV4-3 to TRBJ1-2; D perhaps matches TRBD1 (5 bases). The V end was cut by 1 base, the J end by 8 bases, with 14 bases between. Germline values: CDR1 LGHNA, CDR2 YSLEER. The CDR3 consists of 14 residues.

As to this clone: The sample contains more than one DNA sequence encoding this CDR3. The chain has TRBV4-2 and TRBJ2-7; 7 bases fit TRBD1. With V trimmed by 0 bases and J by 3 bases, 2 bases remained unmatched. This CDR3 comprises 14 residues. Germline assignment: CDR1 LGHNA and CDR2 YNFKEQ. CDR3 sequence (DNA): TGTGCCAGCAGCCAAGAGGGACAGTACTACGAGCAGTACTTC. Residues: CASSQEGQYYEQYF.

The chain carries TRBV7-9 and TRBJ1-1; D perhaps matches TRBD1 (6 bases). V lost 3 bases to trimming and J lost 5 bases, with 10 bases between them. CDR3 length equals 13 residues. Per germline, CDR1 SEHNR and CDR2 FQNEAQ (reference sequence). For the CDR3, the DNA is TGTGCCAGCAGCTTGAGCGGACAGACTGAAGCTTTCTTT. It is translated as CASSLSGQTEAFF.

Of note for this clone: The junction departs from the called germline gene at one end, perhaps through a read error. The sample has other DNA sequences that encode this CDR3 too. The CDR3: CASSRGSGTDEQYF. As DNA, the CDR3 is TGTGCTAGCAGCAGGGGGTCAGGGACCGACGAGCAGTACTTC. The rearrangement uses TRBV9 and TRBJ2-7, with TRBD1 identical over 7 bases. CDR1 and CDR2 (germline): SGDLS, YYNGEE. This CDR3 has 14 amino acids.

The rearrangement joins TRBV7-2 to TRBJ2-7; D is perhaps TRBD2 (6 bases). Trimming removed 5 bases from V and 2 bases from J, with 10 bases in between. Germline CDR1 is SGHTA and CDR2 is FQGNSA. The CDR3 length is 13 residues. The CDR3, as DNA: TGTGCCAGCAGCACGGGACTCACCTACGAGCAGTACTTC. Encoded protein: CASSTGLTYEQYF.

The chain links TRBV28 to TRBJ1-1; D is unclear. Trimming cost V 5 bases and J 1 base, with 5 bases left between them. The CDR3 has 12 amino acids. The V gene's germline CDR1 is MDHEN and CDR2 SYDVKM. CDR3 amino acids: CASSKANTEAFF. DNA of the CDR3: TGTGCCAGCAGTAAAGCGAACACTGAAGCTTTCTTT.

V gene TRBV6-5 combines with J gene TRBJ2-1; 9 bases are a match to TRBD1. Germline assignment: CDR1 MNHEY and CDR2 SVGAGI. V dropped 2 bases and J dropped 6; count of bases not matched to a gene: 5. The CDR3 has 15 residues. CDR3 nucleotide sequence: TGTGCCAGCAGTTACGGGGACAGGGTTCGCAATGAGCAGTTCTTC. Its protein product is CASSYGDRVRNEQFF.

The rearrangement joins TRBV27 to TRBJ1-2, with 9 bases lining up with TRBD1. Germline CDR1 and CDR2: MNHEY and SMNVEV (reference sequence). CDR3 length: 13 residues. With 6 bases clipped from V and 8 bases from J, the junction kept 7 bases outside the gene matches. CDR3 in amino acids: CASSRTGEAGYTF. The CDR3 DNA sequence: TGTGCCAGCAGCAGGACAGGGGAGGCGGGCTACACCTTC.

The chain is built from TRBV5-4 and TRBJ2-1; D is perhaps TRBD2 (5 bases). CDR1 SGHNT and CDR2 YYREEE come from the germline V gene (reference sequence). Trimming took off 2 bases at V and 5 bases at J, with 20 bases between the two ends. The CDR3 sequence is 17 residues long. CDR3 sequence reads: CASSFPIGGGANNEQFF. The DNA for the CDR3 is TGTGCCAGCAGCTTTCCGATTGGCGGAGGAGCCAACAATGAGCAGTTCTTC. Full variable domain (remainder filled in from reference TRBV5-4 and TRBJ2-1): ETGVTQSPTHLIKTRGQQVTLRCSSQSGHNTVSWYQQALGQGPQFIFQYYREEENGRGNFPPRFSGLQFPNYSSELNVNALELDDSALYLCASSFPIGGGANNEQFFGPGTRLTVL.

V usage is TRBV5-4 and J usage is TRBJ2-7; D perhaps matches TRBD1 (6 bases). V dropped 5 bases and J dropped 0 bases, with 12 bases sitting between them. The germline gives CDR1 SGHNT, CDR2 YYREEE (reference sequence). This CDR3 is 14 amino acids long. CDR3 region: CASRGTLNSYEQYF. CDR3 coding DNA: TGTGCCAGCAGGGGGACACTGAACTCCTACGAGCAGTACTTC.

The rearrangement uses TRBV29-1 and TRBJ2-2; tentative D call: TRBD1 (5 bases). This CDR3 has 12 residues. Germline V CDR1 and CDR2: SQVTM, ANQGSEA. Trimming left V 6 bases short and J 4 bases short, with 9 bases between. In nucleotides, the CDR3 is TGCAGCGTCCAGGGTACCACCGGGGAGCTGTTTTTT. As protein: CSVQGTTGELFF.

The chain recombines TRBV19 with TRBJ2-5; D ambiguous. The CDR3 loop spans 14 amino acids. V was shortened by 1 base and J by 2 bases, with 8 bases between the two germline ends. CDR1 is LNHDA, CDR2 SQIVND, per germline (reference sequence). The CDR3 DNA is TGTGCCAGTAGTATAGCGGCAGGTCAAGAGACCCAGTACTTC. Translated: CASSIAAGQETQYF.

This clone was seen once. The genes are TRBV10-1 and TRBJ2-5, with 10 bases fitting TRBD1. The V segment lost 3 bases and the J segment 5 bases; nucleotides outside the gene matches: 12. Germline V CDR1 and CDR2: WNHNN, SYGVQD (reference sequence). The CDR3 has 17 residues. CDR3 protein: CASSDREGTGEDETQYF. CDR3 DNA sequence: TGCGCCAGCAGTGACCGAGAGGGGACAGGGGAGGATGAGACCCAGTACTTC.

The rearrangement links TRBV6-1 to TRBJ2-7, with 11 bases fitting TRBD1. V shed 4 bases, J shed 2 bases, and the junction held 1 base outside the gene matches. Germline V lookup: CDR1 MNHNS, CDR2 SASEGT. CDR3 length equals 14 residues. The CDR3 DNA reads as TGTGCCAGCAGTGTGGGACAGGGGGCCTACGAGCAGTACTTC. Amino acids: CASSVGQGAYEQYF.

The J gene is TRBJ2-1, the V gene TRBV15, with 8 positions matching TRBD2. The V gene's germline CDR1 is LNHNV and CDR2 YYDKDF (reference sequence). The trim removed 4 bases at V and 7 bases at J, leaving 12 bases unmatched. The CDR3 has 16 residues. CDR3: CATSKGPGLGENEQFF. The CDR3 DNA follows: TGTGCCACCAGCAAAGGACCGGGACTAGGAGAAAATGAGCAGTTCTTC.

V is TRBV11-2 and J is TRBJ2-7; D unresolved. V shed 5 bases and J shed 1 base, with 21 bases lying between them. Germline loops: CDR1 SGHAT, CDR2 FQNNGV. The CDR3 totals 17 residues. In DNA, the CDR3 is TGTGCCAGCAGCGGCTTGAGGTCGACGAAATATTCCTACGAGCAGTACTTC. It yields the protein CASSGLRSTKYSYEQYF. Full variable domain (missing parts from reference TRBV11-2 and TRBJ2-7): EAGVAQSPRYKIIEKRQSVAFWCNPISGHATLYWYQQILGQGPKLLIQFQNNGVVDDSQLPKDRFSAERLKGVDSTLKIQPAKLEDSAVYLCASSGLRSTKYSYEQYFGPGTRLTVT.

This clone was observed once. J is TRBJ2-7 and V is TRBV27, with 7 bases that match TRBD1. The V gene end was trimmed by 6 bases and the J gene end by 0 bases; junction bases not matched to a gene: 8. Germline V gene sequence: CDR1 MNHEY, CDR2 SMNVEV (reference sequence). The CDR3 covers 15 residues. CDR3 residues: CASRPGQISSYEQYF. DNA of the CDR3: TGTGCCAGCAGACCGGGACAGATCAGCTCCTACGAGCAGTACTTC.

The rearrangement joins TRBV10-3 to TRBJ2-7, with a weak D call TRBD2 (7 bases). V gave up 8 bases and J gave up 0 bases, with 17 bases separating them. The germline CDR1 and CDR2 sequences are ENHRY and SYGVKD. The CDR3 is made up of 15 amino acids. The CDR3 DNA follows: TGTGCCATCGGTTTTGCGGGGGCCCTCTCCTACGAGCAGTACTTC. Its protein product is CAIGFAGALSYEQYF.

The chain couples TRBV4-3 to TRBJ2-1; D is perhaps TRBD2 (6 bases). CDR3 size: 16 residues. V shed 0 bases and J shed 1 base, with 10 bases lying between them. Germline assignment: CDR1 LGHNA and CDR2 YSLEER. CDR3 coding DNA: TGCGCCAGCAGCCAAGATTGGAGGGAGTCCTACAATGAGCAGTTCTTC. Its translation is CASSQDWRESYNEQFF.

This chain connects TRBV5-8 to TRBJ1-3; the D gene is possibly TRBD1 (6 bases). Between the trimmed V and J ends, which lost 4 bases and 0 bases, there was a span of 14 bases. This CDR3 has 16 residues. The germline CDR1 and CDR2 sequences are SGHTS and YDEGEE. DNA of the CDR3: TGTGCCAGCAGCAGGGCACAGGGCTTCTCTGGAAACACCATATATTTT. Its translation is CASSRAQGFSGNTIYF. Variable domain in full (rest from reference TRBV5-8 and TRBJ1-3): EAGVTQSPTHLIKTRGQQATLRCSPISGHTSVYWYQQALGLGLQFLLWYDEGEERNRGNFPPRFSGRQFPNYSSELNVNALELEDSALYLCASSRAQGFSGNTIYFGEGSWLTVV.

The chain uses TRBV11-2 and TRBJ2-2; D might be TRBD1 (6 bases). The V gene's germline CDR1 is SGHAT and CDR2 FQNNGV. Trimming took 6 bases from V and 1 from J, leaving 15 bases between them. The CDR3 length is 16 residues. CDR3 bases: TGTGCCAGCAGGCCCTCGAGGGGGATGAACACCGGGGAGCTGTTTTTT. Protein product: CASRPSRGMNTGELFF.

The gene calls are TRBV4-1 and TRBJ1-5, with D possibly TRBD1 on 5 matching bases. This CDR3 has 14 residues. Germline CDR1 reads MGHRA; CDR2 reads YSYEKL. Trimming stripped 5 bases from V and 7 bases from J, with 15 bases between. The CDR3 region is CASSSQRGGQPQHF. CDR3 nucleotide sequence: TGCGCCAGCAGCTCGCAGAGGGGAGGGCAGCCCCAGCATTTT.